A selection of T cell receptor beta chains follows, all from one sample in a study of blood T cell repertoires in COVID-19. Sequenced by immunoSEQ multiplex PCR; TCRdb stores in-frame clones only, minus some. In the table there are over 300,000 clones, roughly 90% of which are singletons. The sample comprised peripheral blood. These TCRs come from a man in his late teens or twenties with active or convalescent COVID-19. The conserved cysteine and the conserved F or W are not part of the CDR3 here. The size entry is marked missing in some rows and otherwise reads once, few, many or a size class.

V gene: TRBV7-9
clone size: -
CDR3 protein: AWGVSGNTIY

V gene: TRBV7-8
clone size: -
CDR3 protein: ASSLINRPQH

V gene: TRBV10-2
clone size: -
CDR3 protein: ASSEGTIIGNQPQH

V gene: TRBV10-3
clone size: -
CDR3 protein: AIALASAYEQY

V gene: TRBV3-1/TRBV3-2
clone size: once
CDR3 protein: ASSHLYNEQF

V gene: TRBV4-1
clone size: -
CDR3 protein: ASSQDLWPYEQY

V gene: TRBV19
clone size: -
CDR3 protein: ASSIDIWLGASSPLH

V gene: TRBV4-1
clone size: -
CDR3 protein: ASSQEGQGGYGYT

V gene: TRBV27
clone size: -
CDR3 protein: ASTRGQGNTEAF

V gene: TRBV29-1
clone size: -
CDR3 protein: SVKTPSYGYT

V gene: TRBV29-1
clone size: -
CDR3 protein: SVRSGGAGELF

V gene: TRBV5-5
clone size: -
CDR3 protein: ASSYQTGPGDTIY

V gene: TRBV13
clone size: -
CDR3 protein: ASSLRWEGKTEAF

V gene: TRBV6-5
clone size: -
CDR3 protein: ASRTGTGSYEQY

V gene: TRBV19
clone size: -
CDR3 protein: ASSPTSGVTDTQY

V gene: TRBV28
clone size: -
CDR3 protein: ASSYGGSSYNEQF

V gene: TRBV6-5
clone size: -
CDR3 protein: ASTTRTGARGELF

V gene: TRBV27
clone size: -
CDR3 protein: ASSPLGRMYSNQPQH

V gene: TRBV27
clone size: -
CDR3 protein: ASSLKEGYEQY

V gene: TRBV24-1
clone size: -
CDR3 protein: ATGSASGYYNEQF

V gene: TRBV29-1
clone size: -
CDR3 protein: SVRQAGEKLF

V gene: TRBV27
clone size: -
CDR3 protein: ASSLGAGGYEQY

V gene: TRBV12-3/TRBV12-4
clone size: -
CDR3 protein: ASSQVRETQY

V gene: TRBV5-8
clone size: -
CDR3 protein: ASSLAAAPRGKLF

V gene: TRBV19
clone size: -
CDR3 protein: ASSIGDSHLLH

V gene: TRBV29-1
clone size: -
CDR3 protein: SVGTGSRREQY

V gene: TRBV3-1/TRBV3-2
clone size: once
CDR3 protein: ASSQDRDRGRGGYT

V gene: TRBV4-2
clone size: -
CDR3 protein: ASSSGTTSNEQF

V gene: TRBV6-2/TRBV6-3
clone size: once
CDR3 protein: ASSRGHTISQPQH

V gene: TRBV5-5
clone size: -
CDR3 protein: ASSFLTLAQGEQY

V gene: TRBV3-1/TRBV3-2
clone size: -
CDR3 protein: ASSGQPGQELYNEQF

V gene: TRBV14
clone size: -
CDR3 protein: ASSQDRGRAEAF

V gene: TRBV28
clone size: -
CDR3 protein: ASSFASASPTQY

V gene: TRBV6-5
clone size: few
CDR3 protein: ASSKGQNLYEQY

V gene: TRBV19
clone size: -
CDR3 protein: ASSLSGGDYNEQF

V gene: TRBV7-7
clone size: -
CDR3 protein: ASSGGETQY

V gene: TRBV7-2
clone size: few
CDR3 protein: ASSPNFREAF

V gene: TRBV7-3
clone size: -
CDR3 protein: ASSLTPNEAGYT

V gene: TRBV9
clone size: -
CDR3 protein: ASSLAGTYAGELF

V gene: TRBV7-2
clone size: few
CDR3 protein: ASSLEGITGNTIY

V gene: TRBV3-1/TRBV3-2
clone size: -
CDR3 protein: ASSQSVGGTEAF